This TCR beta chain was recorded in a study of T-cell reconstitution after alpha-beta-depleted transplantation in children (dated by TCRdb to the mid-2010s). Background for the entire study: T-cell immune reconstitution after TCRalphabeta/CD19-depleted allogeneic hematopoietic cell transplantation in children was quantitatively tracked in the study by means of TCR repertoire profiling. Paper-wide results and their limitations: In some patients, the high TCRbeta diversity seen at day 60 was put down to recipient T cells and intrathymic progenitors that had survived conditioning. The apparently early recovery of alphabetaT-cell counts about two months after transplant reportedly depended on only several hundred rapidly expanded clones that came from non-depleted graft cells. Hyperexpanded clone frequencies declined over subsequent months; after one year, T-cell counts and TCRbeta diversity were mostly attributed to newly produced T cells.

This specimen's treatment or condition label, interpreted: allogeneic hematopoietic cell transplantation with graft depleted of TCRalphabeta T cells and CD19 B cells. Transplant recipients were children who received TCRalphabeta/CD19-depleted allogeneic hematopoietic cell grafts. The junction carries 14 bases between V and J, which are trimmed by 0 bases and 11 bases respectively. The CDR3 runs 14 amino acids, cysteine and phenylalanine included. Just the 42-base CDR3 DNA is kept, in frame starting at base 1. The germline V gene supplies CDR1 LGHNA and CDR2 YNFKEQ. The receptor library was made with PCR. TCRdb shows the sequencer as Illumina HiSeq 2500. TCR libraries were prepared with molecular barcoding, using unique molecular identifiers to normalize TCRbeta repertoire quantification. The public reads were run again by TCRdb, first through fastp at Q25 and then through MiXCR, and only productive beta chains were kept. Each entry is one CDR3 protein sequence, shown with its most common DNA and genes. This sample gives about 190,000 distinct CDR3 sequences in total; approximately 12% of them show up just once. About 13% of the sample is taken by the ten largest.

This clonotype was recorded many times. Its antigen remains unidentified. Within one base of it there is no much larger clone, and no base qualities were kept. The sequence came from a boy between 2 and 10 years old with acute myeloid leukemia, due to receive a stem cell transplant. The chain links TRBV4-2 with TRBJ1-5; no D gene can be assigned with confidence. This sample comprised PBMCs, obtained before TCRalphabeta/CD19-depleted stem cell transplant. The CDR3 region reads CASSQESGLKAQHF. The sequence in DNA is TGTGCCAGCAGCCAAGAATCCGGTCTTAAGGCCCAGCATTTT.